The entry below gives a single T cell receptor beta chain sequence along with its context. Its antigen remains unknown. CDR1 is SGHNT and CDR2 is YYREEE in the germline V gene (reference sequence). The CDR3 sequence is 14 residues long. Trimming at V came to 6 bases and at J to 3 bases, leaving 8 bases not matched to a gene. These data are taken from a study of OX40 agonist ivuxolimab in advanced cancers. The study, taken as a whole, reports: A proportion of nonresponders additionally exhibited low normalized T-cell clonal expansion. CD4+ and CD8+ blood T cells expanded clonally by week 6 at 0.1 to 3.0 mg/kg.

Sequenced by immunoSEQ multiplex PCR; TCRdb stores in-frame clones only, minus some. The sample lists some 54,000 clones, about nine tenths occurring once. The V gene is TRBV5-4, the J gene TRBJ2-7; 8 bases match TRBD1. This clonotype was sampled from an adult with an advanced solid tumor such as melanoma, head and neck, liver or kidney cancer. The sample consisted of CD4+ or CD8+ T cells sorted from blood, taken in a trial of the OX40 agonist ivuxolimab. The CDR3 region is CASTPAGGIYEQYF. In DNA, the CDR3 is TGTGCCAGCACCCCCGCAGGGGGCATCTACGAGCAGTACTTC.